This T cell receptor (beta chain) was captured by sequencing in a study of cytomegalovirus exposure and HLA in healthy donors. A multiplex PCR was run with 60 Vbeta primers and 13 Jbeta primers. The method was immunoSEQ multiplex PCR; TCRdb's version includes in-frame clones alone and lacks a portion of them. The sample holds roughly 110,000 clones, roughly 73% seen once. Study-level findings and limits: Later analysis associated a missense DCLRE1C variant with TCR beta V- and J-gene trimming.

This CDR3 is 13 amino acids long. J gave up 6 bases and V 6 bases, and 3 bases lay outside the gene matches. CDR1 and CDR2 (germline): MNHNS, SASEGT. Details on this clone: Its matching antigen is unknown.

The rearrangement links TRBV6-1 to TRBJ2-2, with TRBD1 identical over 8 bases. The source is a man aged 35 to 55 in good health and CMV-seronegative. The source material was PBMCs. The CDR3 region has the DNA TGTGCCAGCAGCCCCAGGGGGCCCGGGGAGCTGTTTTTT. Translation: CASSPRGPGELFF.